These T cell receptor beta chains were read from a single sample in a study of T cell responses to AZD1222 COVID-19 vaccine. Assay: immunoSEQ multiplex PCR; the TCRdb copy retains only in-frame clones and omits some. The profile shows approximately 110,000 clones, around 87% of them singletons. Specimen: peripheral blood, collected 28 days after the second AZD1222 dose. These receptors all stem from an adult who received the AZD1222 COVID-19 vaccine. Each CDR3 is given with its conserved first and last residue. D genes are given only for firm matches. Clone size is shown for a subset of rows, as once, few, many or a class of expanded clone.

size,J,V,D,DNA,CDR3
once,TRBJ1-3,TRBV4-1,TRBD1,TGCGCCAGCAGACGGGACAGGGCGAACACCATATATTTT,CASRRDRANTIYF
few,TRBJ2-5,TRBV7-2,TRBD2,TGTGCCAGCAGTGGGGGACTAGCGCCCCAAGAGACCCAGTACTTC,CASSGGLAPQETQYF
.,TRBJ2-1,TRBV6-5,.,TGTGCCAGCAGTTACACGAGGACTACGATGCAGTTCTTC,CASSYTRTTMQFF
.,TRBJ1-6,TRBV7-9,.,TGTGCCAGCAGCTTAGGACGGGAAAATTCACCCCTCCACTTT,CASSLGRENSPLHF
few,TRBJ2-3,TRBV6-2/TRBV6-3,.,TGTGCCAGCAGTACAGGGATACAGGACACAGATACGCAGTATTTT,CASSTGIQDTDTQYF
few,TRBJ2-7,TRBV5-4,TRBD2,TGTGCCAGCAGCCGGGTCGTAGGACTAGACCAATACGAGCAGTACTTC,CASSRVVGLDQYEQYF
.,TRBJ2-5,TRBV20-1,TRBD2,TGCAGTGATTCGGGGGGGGAGACCCAGTACTTC,CSDSGGETQYF
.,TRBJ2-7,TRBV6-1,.,TGTGCCAGCAGTGAAGGGTATGTCCACGAGCAGTACTTC,CASSEGYVHEQYF
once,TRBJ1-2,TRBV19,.,TGTGCCAGTAGTTCTCTCATCTCGGACGAGACCTTC,CASSSLISDETF
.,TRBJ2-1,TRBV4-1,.,TGCGCCAGCTCGCTAGCGCCCTCCCACAATGAGCAGTTCTTC,CASSLAPSHNEQFF
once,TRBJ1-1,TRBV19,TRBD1,TGTGCCAATAGTCAACAGGGGGCGCGGGCATCGGAAGCTTTCTTT,CANSQQGARASEAFF
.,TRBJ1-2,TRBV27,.,TGTGCCAGCAGCCCCGCAATGGCCAACTATGGCTACACCTTC,CASSPAMANYGYTF
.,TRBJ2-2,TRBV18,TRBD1,TGTGCCAGCTCACGACAGGGGACTAACACCGGGGAGCTGTTTTTT,CASSRQGTNTGELFF
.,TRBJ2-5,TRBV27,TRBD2,TGTGCCAGCAGTTTATCCCCCGAACTAGCGGGAGGGAGAGAGACCCAGTACTTC,CASSLSPELAGGRETQYF
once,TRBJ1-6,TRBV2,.,TGTGCCAGCAGTGCCGAGCGGGGGCGGACCCGCTCCTATAATTCACCCCTCCACTTT,CASSAERGRTRSYNSPLHF
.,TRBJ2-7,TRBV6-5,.,TGTGCCAGCAGGGCCGGCAGAACAAGCTCCTACGAGCAGTACTTC,CASRAGRTSSYEQYF
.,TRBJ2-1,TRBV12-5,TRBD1,TGTGCTAGTGGTTTGGCACTACAGGGGGCGCGGGTCCATGAGCAGTTCTTC,CASGLALQGARVHEQFF
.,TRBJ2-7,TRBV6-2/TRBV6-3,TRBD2,TGTGCCAGCAGTTACTCGTGGGGGACTAGCTTCCCCTACGAGCAGTACTTC,CASSYSWGTSFPYEQYF
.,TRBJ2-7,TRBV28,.,TGTGCCAGCAGTTTAGGCGTAGCCCCGCGGCCGTTATACGAGCAGTACTTC,CASSLGVAPRPLYEQYF
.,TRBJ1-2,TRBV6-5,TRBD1,TGTGCCAGCAGCCCACAGGGGAGCTACTATGGCTACACCTTC,CASSPQGSYYGYTF